Below are 23 T cell receptor beta chains sequenced from a single sample in a study of OX40 agonist ivuxolimab in advanced cancers. Using immunoSEQ multiplex PCR, the repertoire was profiled, and TCRdb retains in-frame clones only, with some absent. The sample comprises 100,000 or so clones, 70% to 85% of which are singletons, and 3% to 4% rests with the top ten. Here the sequenced sample was CD4+ or CD8+ T cells sorted from blood, taken in a trial of the OX40 agonist ivuxolimab. These receptor sequences come from an adult with an advanced solid tumor such as melanoma, head and neck, liver or kidney cancer.

This chain joins TRBV6-1 and TRBJ2-5; D perhaps matches TRBD2 (6 bases). Germline CDR1 is MNHNS and CDR2 is SASEGT. The CDR3 spans 14 residues. Trimming left V 4 bases short and J 4 bases short, with 13 bases between. The CDR3 DNA sequence: TGTGCCAGCAGTGGGGGAGGAAGGGGAGAGACCCAGTACTTC. Translated: CASSGGGRGETQYF.

V gene TRBV7-8 combines with J gene TRBJ2-7, with 7 bases identical to TRBD2. The CDR3 runs 16 residues. After removal of 0 bases from V and 6 bases from J, the junction contained 11 bases not matched to a gene. In germline, CDR1 is SGHVS, CDR2 FQNEAQ. CDR3 in amino acids: CASSLAYGRSFGEQYF. DNA of the CDR3: TGTGCCAGCAGCTTAGCGTACGGGAGGTCTTTTGGCGAGCAGTACTTC. Combining the CDR3 with reference TRBV7-8 and TRBJ2-7 gives the whole variable domain GAGVSQSPRYKVAKRGQDVALRCDPISGHVSLFWYQQALGQGPEFLTYFQNEAQLDKSGLPSDRFFAERPEGSVSTLKIQRTQQEDSAVYLCASSLAYGRSFGEQYFGPGTRLTVT.

The chain carries TRBV7-3 and TRBJ2-2, with D hard to call. Looked up from germline, CDR1 is SGHTA and CDR2 is FQGTGA. The CDR3 totals 16 residues. Trimming pared 1 base from V and 2 bases from J, leaving 11 bases between. CDR3 DNA: TGTGCCAGCAGCTTAATAGAGACGGATAACACCGGGGAGCTGTTTTTT. Its protein is CASSLIETDNTGELFF.

This rearrangement joins TRBV2 to TRBJ2-3; 9 bases agree with TRBD2. The V gene end was trimmed by 7 bases and the J gene end by 6 bases; junction bases not matched to a gene: 14. This CDR3 comprises 16 residues. CDR1 is SNHLY and CDR2 is FYNNEI in the germline V gene. Here the CDR3 DNA reads TGTGCCAGCAAGTGGGGAGTAGCGGGAGATGGTGATACGCAGTATTTT. It is translated as CASKWGVAGDGDTQYF. Looking up the rest from reference TRBV2 and TRBJ2-3 gives the full variable domain: EPEVTQTPSHQVTQMGQEVILRCVPISNHLYFYWYRQILGQKVEFLVSFYNNEISEKSEIFDDQFSVERPDGSNFTLKIRSTKLEDSAMYFCASKWGVAGDGDTQYFGPGTRLTVL.

V usage is TRBV2 and J usage is TRBJ2-5; D may correspond to TRBD1 or TRBD2 (6 bases each). Trimming took off 11 bases at V and 13 bases at J, with 23 bases between the two ends. The CDR3 runs to 12 residues. In germline, CDR1 is SNHLY, CDR2 FYNNEI. CDR3 sequence reads: CAGGNWGRVRYF. CDR3 DNA: TGTGCCGGCGGGAATTGGGGGCGGGTCCGGTACTTC.

For the CDR3, the DNA is TGCGCCAGCAGCCCTCGGGGTAGCGGGAGAGGAGAGACCCAGTACTTC. Residues: CASSPRGSGRGETQYF. The chain uses TRBV5-1 and TRBJ2-5, with 9 bases aligning to TRBD2. V gave up 4 bases and J gave up 4 bases; unmatched junction bases: 11. The CDR3 is 16 amino acids. The V gene's germline CDR1 is SGHRS and CDR2 YFSETQ.

This chain connects TRBV11-1 to TRBJ2-7; 10 bases fit TRBD2. Germline V gives CDR1 SGHAT, CDR2 FQDESV (reference sequence). Trimming removed 4 bases from V and 4 bases from J; junction bases left unmatched: 1. There are 13 residues in the CDR3. CDR3 DNA: TGTGCCAGCAGCTCTAGCGGGAGATACGAGCAGTACTTC. Translating gives CASSSSGRYEQYF. The whole variable domain, remainder taken from reference TRBV11-1 and TRBJ2-7, is EAEVAQSPRYKITEKSQAVAFWCDPISGHATLYWYRQILGQGPELLVQFQDESVVDDSQLPKDRFSAERLKGVDSTLKIQPAELGDSAMYLCASSSSGRYEQYFGPGTRLTVT.

CDR3 amino acids: CASSAYEGNTIYF. In nucleotides, the CDR3 is TGTGCCAGCAGCGCCTACGAGGGAAACACCATATATTTT. J is TRBJ1-3 and V is TRBV11-3; D not certain. V was clipped by 5 bases and J by 4 bases, with 9 bases between them. Germline CDR1 is SGHNT and CDR2 is YENEEA. CDR3 length equals 13 residues. Full variable domain (outside the CDR3, taken from reference TRBV11-3 and TRBJ1-3): EAGVVQSPRYKIIEKKQPVAFWCNPISGHNTLYWYLQNLGQGPELLIRYENEEAVDDSQLPKDRFSAERLKGVDSTLKIQPAELGDSAVYLCASSAYEGNTIYFGEGSWLTVV.

The gene calls are TRBV9 and TRBJ2-3, with TRBD2 matching over 14 bases. The V gene end was trimmed by 2 bases and the J gene end by 1 base; junction bases not matched to a gene: 3. The CDR3 is 17 residues long. Germline-derived CDR1 and CDR2 are SGDLS and YYNGEE. CDR3 residues: CASSVGTSGSRTDTQYF. CDR3 bases: TGTGCCAGCAGCGTTGGGACTAGCGGGAGCCGCACAGATACGCAGTATTTT.

The J gene is TRBJ2-2, the V gene TRBV4-3; D remains ambiguous. Deletions cut 0 bases from V and 9 bases from J, with 11 bases between. Per the germline V gene, CDR1 is LGHNA and CDR2 is YSLEER. This CDR3 spans 14 amino acids. CDR3 coding DNA: TGCGCCAGCAGCCAAGAGGTCCGGTCTAGGGAGCTGTTTTTT. Translated: CASSQEVRSRELFF.

The chain is built from TRBV4-3 and TRBJ2-7, with 7 bases aligning to TRBD2. V shed 4 bases, J shed 5 bases, and the junction held 5 bases outside the gene matches. CDR3 size: 13 residues. From germline, CDR1 is LGHNA and CDR2 YSLEER. The CDR3 loop is CASSRGLENEQYF. CDR3 coding DNA: TGCGCCAGCAGCCGAGGACTAGAAAACGAGCAGTACTTC.

The genes are TRBV21-1 and TRBJ2-1. TRBV21-1 is tagged as a pseudogene. This CDR3 region has 16 residues. CDR3: CASSKVKTDPVSEQFF. The DNA for the CDR3 is TGTGCCAGCAGCAAAGTTAAAACGGATCCGGTGAGTGAGCAGTTCTTC.

V and J are TRBV28 and TRBJ2-5, with TRBD1 identical over 7 bases. CDR1 MDHEN and CDR2 SYDVKM come from the germline V gene. The CDR3 has 14 amino acids. The junction had 7 bases not matched to a gene; V was cut back by 9 bases and J by 0 bases. The CDR3 region is CASSGQPHQETQYF. CDR3 bases: TGTGCCAGTTCGGGACAGCCACACCAAGAGACCCAGTACTTC.

A few counts support this clone. The V and J genes are TRBV27 and TRBJ2-3; no definite D call. The ends were cut back, 0 bases at V and 3 bases at J, with 7 bases in the middle. This CDR3 spans 14 amino acids. Germline loops: CDR1 MNHEY, CDR2 SMNVEV (reference sequence). This CDR3 reads CASSLSAGTDTQYF. DNA for the CDR3: TGTGCCAGCAGTTTATCCGCCGGGACAGATACGCAGTATTTT.

This clone was recorded only once. The chain joins TRBV30 to TRBJ2-7, with 9 bases fitting TRBD2. The CDR3 is 17 residues long. V lost 3 bases and J lost 1; bases outside the gene matches: 13. CDR1 is GTSNPN, CDR2 SVGIG, per germline (reference sequence). In DNA form, the CDR3 reads TGTGCCTGGAGCCTGTCTGAGGCTAGCGGGACATCCTACGAGCAGTACTTC. Its protein is CAWSLSEASGTSYEQYF.

Written as DNA, the CDR3 is TGTGCCAGCAGCCCGACCGCCAGCCCCTACTATGGCTACACCTTC. This codes for CASSPTASPYYGYTF. V usage is TRBV11-2 and J usage is TRBJ1-2; no clear D gene. With 5 bases removed from V and 3 bases from J, the gap between germline ends came to 16 bases. Germline values: CDR1 SGHAT, CDR2 FQNNGV. This CDR3 contains 15 residues. Full variable domain (rest looked up from reference TRBV11-2 and TRBJ1-2): EAGVAQSPRYKIIEKRQSVAFWCNPISGHATLYWYQQILGQGPKLLIQFQNNGVVDDSQLPKDRFSAERLKGVDSTLKIQPAKLEDSAVYLCASSPTASPYYGYTFGSGTRLTVV.

The chain has TRBV5-1 and TRBJ2-3; D possibly corresponds to TRBD2 (5 bases). V was cut by 0 bases and J by 4 bases, with 12 bases left in between. The CDR3 is made up of 15 amino acids. Germline-derived CDR1 and CDR2 are SGHRS and YFSETQ. CDR3 coding DNA: TGCGCCAGCAGCTTGGCCGGGAATAGCGCAGATACGCAGTATTTT. This translates into CASSLAGNSADTQYF.

DNA of the CDR3: TGTGCCAGCAGAACAGGGGGCCTATACTCTGGGGAGCTGTTTTTT. Translation: CASRTGGLYSGELFF. The J gene is TRBJ2-2, the V gene TRBV28, with 9 bases aligning to TRBD1. The germline V gene has CDR1 MDHEN and CDR2 SYDVKM. There are 15 residues in the CDR3. V was clipped by 6 bases and J by 8 bases; unmatched bases: 10.

V is TRBV18 and J is TRBJ2-7; D not certain. The V end was cut by 1 base, the J end by 0 bases, with 7 bases between. CDR3 size: 14 residues. Germline V gene sequence: CDR1 KGHSH, CDR2 LQKENI. The CDR3 loop reads CASSPLKGSYEQYF. CDR3 bases: TGTGCCAGCTCACCACTTAAGGGCTCCTACGAGCAGTACTTC.

This chain links TRBV7-2 with TRBJ1-6, with D maybe TRBD1 (6 bases). CDR3 length: 16 residues. Germline V lookup: CDR1 SGHTA, CDR2 FQGNSA. V was clipped by 5 bases and J by 15 bases, with 26 bases between them. CDR3 loop: CASSLGSLDRSKGLHF. The CDR3 nucleotides read TGTGCCAGCAGCCTGGGGAGTTTGGACAGATCTAAAGGCCTCCACTTT. Looking up the rest from reference TRBV7-2 and TRBJ1-6 gives the full variable domain: GAGVSQSPSNKVTEKGKDVELRCDPISGHTALYWYRQSLGQGLEFLIYFQGNSAPDKSGLPSDRFSAERTGGSVSTLTIQRTQQEDSAVYLCASSLGSLDRSKGLHFGNGTRLTVT.

The chain is built from TRBV7-9 and TRBJ1-1; D remains ambiguous. The CDR3 consists of 11 residues. Germline V lookup: CDR1 SEHNR, CDR2 FQNEAQ (reference sequence). This CDR3 reads CASHANTEAFF. CDR3 nucleotides: TGTGCGAGCCACGCCAACACTGAAGCTTTCTTT.

The CDR3 loop is CASSPMSNSPPLHF. CDR3 DNA sequence: TGCGCCAGCAGCCCCATGAGTAATTCCCCACCCCTCCACTTT. The gene calls are TRBV4-3 and TRBJ1-6; D unresolved. There are 14 residues in the CDR3. Trimming took off 4 bases at V and 11 bases at J, with 15 bases between the two ends. Germline V gene sequence: CDR1 LGHNA, CDR2 YSLEER.

The chain is built from TRBV7-9 and TRBJ2-6, with TRBD2 matching 8 bases. Germline lookup yields CDR1 SEHNR and CDR2 FQNEAQ (reference sequence). With 3 bases clipped from V and 11 bases from J, the junction kept 3 bases outside the gene matches. The CDR3 sequence is 13 residues long. In DNA, the CDR3 is TGTGCCAGCAGCTTGGGGGGACTAGACGTCCTGACTTTC. It codes for CASSLGGLDVLTF.